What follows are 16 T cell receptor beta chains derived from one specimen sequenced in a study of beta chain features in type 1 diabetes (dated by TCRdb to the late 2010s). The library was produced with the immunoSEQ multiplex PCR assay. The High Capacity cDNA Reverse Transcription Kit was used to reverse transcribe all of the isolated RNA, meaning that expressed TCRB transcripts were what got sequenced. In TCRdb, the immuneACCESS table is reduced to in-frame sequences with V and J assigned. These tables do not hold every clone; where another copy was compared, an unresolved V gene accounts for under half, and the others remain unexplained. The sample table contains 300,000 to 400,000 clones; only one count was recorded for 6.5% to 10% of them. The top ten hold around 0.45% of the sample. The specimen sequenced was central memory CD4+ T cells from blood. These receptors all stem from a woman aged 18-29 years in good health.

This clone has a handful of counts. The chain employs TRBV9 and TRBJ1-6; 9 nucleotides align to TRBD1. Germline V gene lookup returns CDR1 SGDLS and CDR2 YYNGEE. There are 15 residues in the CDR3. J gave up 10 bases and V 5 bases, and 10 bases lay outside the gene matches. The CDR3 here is CASSAVGQGGSPLHF. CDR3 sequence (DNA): TGTGCCAGCAGTGCCGTGGGACAGGGTGGGTCACCCCTCCACTTT.

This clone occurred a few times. This CDR3 reads CASSEMGGIHYGYTF. As DNA, the CDR3 is TGTGCCAGCAGTGAAATGGGGGGCATTCACTATGGCTACACCTTC. This rearrangement joins TRBV6-1 to TRBJ1-2; D may be TRBD1 (6 bases). The CDR3 loop spans 15 amino acids. Germline CDR1 and CDR2: MNHNS and SASEGT. Trimming took 2 bases from V and 3 from J, leaving 13 bases between them.

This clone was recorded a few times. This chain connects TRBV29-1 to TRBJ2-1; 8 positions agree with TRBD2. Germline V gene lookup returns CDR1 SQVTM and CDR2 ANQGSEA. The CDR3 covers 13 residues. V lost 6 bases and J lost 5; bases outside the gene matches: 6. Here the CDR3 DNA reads TGCAGCGTGGCGGGGGGCTGGCACAATGAGCAGTTCTTC. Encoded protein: CSVAGGWHNEQFF.

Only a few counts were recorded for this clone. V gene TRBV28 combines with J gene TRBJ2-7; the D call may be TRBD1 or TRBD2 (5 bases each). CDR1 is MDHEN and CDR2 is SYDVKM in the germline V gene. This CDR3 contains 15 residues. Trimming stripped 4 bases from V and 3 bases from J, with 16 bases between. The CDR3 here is CASSSATGPHYEQYF. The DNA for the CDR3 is TGTGCCAGCAGTTCCGCCACGGGACCCCACTACGAGCAGTACTTC.

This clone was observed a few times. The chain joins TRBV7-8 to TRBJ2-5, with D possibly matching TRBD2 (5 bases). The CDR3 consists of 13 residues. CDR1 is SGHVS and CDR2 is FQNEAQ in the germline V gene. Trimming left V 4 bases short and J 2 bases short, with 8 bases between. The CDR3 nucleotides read TGTGCCAGCAGCTCCCGGGGACAAGAGACCCAGTACTTC. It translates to CASSSRGQETQYF.

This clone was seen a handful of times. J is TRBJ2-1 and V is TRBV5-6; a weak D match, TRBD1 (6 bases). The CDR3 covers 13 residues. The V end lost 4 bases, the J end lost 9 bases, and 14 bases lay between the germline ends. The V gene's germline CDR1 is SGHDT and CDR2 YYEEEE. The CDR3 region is CASSHLQGSEQFF. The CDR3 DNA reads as TGTGCCAGCAGCCACCTACAGGGCAGTGAGCAGTTCTTC.

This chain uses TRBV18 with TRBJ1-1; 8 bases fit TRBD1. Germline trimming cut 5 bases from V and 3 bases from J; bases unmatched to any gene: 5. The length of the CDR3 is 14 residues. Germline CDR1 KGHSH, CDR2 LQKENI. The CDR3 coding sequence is TGTGCCAGCTCATCGACAGGGGAGGACACTGAAGCTTTCTTT. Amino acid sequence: CASSSTGEDTEAFF.

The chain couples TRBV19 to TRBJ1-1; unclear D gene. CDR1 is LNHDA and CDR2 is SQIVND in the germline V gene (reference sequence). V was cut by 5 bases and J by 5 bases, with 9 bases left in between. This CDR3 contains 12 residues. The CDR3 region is CASSVDRTEAFF. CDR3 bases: TGTGCCAGTAGTGTCGACCGGACTGAAGCTTTCTTT. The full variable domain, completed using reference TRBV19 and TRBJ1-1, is DGGITQSPKYLFRKEGQNVTLSCEQNLNHDAMYWYRQDPGQGLRLIYYSQIVNDFQKGDIAEGYSVSREKKESFPLTVTSAQKNPTAFYLCASSVDRTEAFFGQGTRLTVV.

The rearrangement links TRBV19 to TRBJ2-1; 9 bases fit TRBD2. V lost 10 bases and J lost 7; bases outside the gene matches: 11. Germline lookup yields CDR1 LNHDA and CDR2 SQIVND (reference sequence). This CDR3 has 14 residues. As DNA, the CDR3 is TGTGCCACCACGCAGGCGGGGGGGCGGAATGAGCAGTTCTTC. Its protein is CATTQAGGRNEQFF. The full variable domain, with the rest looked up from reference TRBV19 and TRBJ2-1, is DGGITQSPKYLFRKEGQNVTLSCEQNLNHDAMYWYRQDPGQGLRLIYYSQIVNDFQKGDIAEGYSVSREKKESFPLTVTSAQKNPTAFYLCATTQAGGRNEQFFGPGTRLTVL.

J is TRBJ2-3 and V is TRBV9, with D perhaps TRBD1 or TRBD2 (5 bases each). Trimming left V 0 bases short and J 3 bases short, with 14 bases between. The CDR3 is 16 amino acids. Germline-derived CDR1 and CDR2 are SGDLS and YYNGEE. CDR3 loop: CASSVGTPRETDTQYF. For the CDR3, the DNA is TGTGCCAGCAGCGTAGGGACTCCCAGGGAGACAGATACGCAGTATTTT.

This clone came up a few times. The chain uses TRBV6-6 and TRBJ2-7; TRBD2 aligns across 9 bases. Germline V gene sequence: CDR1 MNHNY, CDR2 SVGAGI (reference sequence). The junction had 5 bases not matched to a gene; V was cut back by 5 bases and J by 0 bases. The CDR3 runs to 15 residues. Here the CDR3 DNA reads TGTGCCAGCAGTCGGGAGCGGGGGGACTCCTACGAGCAGTACTTC. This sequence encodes CASSRERGDSYEQYF.

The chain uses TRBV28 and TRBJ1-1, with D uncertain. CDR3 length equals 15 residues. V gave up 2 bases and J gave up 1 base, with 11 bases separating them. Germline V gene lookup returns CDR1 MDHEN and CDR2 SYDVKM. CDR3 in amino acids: CASSLGRWENTEAFF. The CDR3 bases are TGTGCCAGCAGTTTAGGCCGGTGGGAGAACACTGAAGCTTTCTTT.

This CDR3 reads CASSPGTGGTGYTF. For the CDR3, the DNA is TGTGCCAGCAGTCCCGGGACAGGGGGCACGGGCTACACCTTC. This chain uses TRBV28 with TRBJ1-2, with 12 bases matching TRBD1. The CDR3 sequence is 14 residues long. V gave up 5 bases and J gave up 8 bases; unmatched junction bases: 6. CDR1 and CDR2 (germline): MDHEN, SYDVKM.

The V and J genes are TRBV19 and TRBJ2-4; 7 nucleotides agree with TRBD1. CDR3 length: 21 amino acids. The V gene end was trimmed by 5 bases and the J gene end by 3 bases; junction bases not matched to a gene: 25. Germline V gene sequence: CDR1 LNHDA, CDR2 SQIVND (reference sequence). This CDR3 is CASSGRRQGAWNSDDKNIQYF. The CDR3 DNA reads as TGTGCCAGTAGTGGACGCAGACAGGGTGCATGGAACAGTGATGACAAAAACATTCAGTACTTC.

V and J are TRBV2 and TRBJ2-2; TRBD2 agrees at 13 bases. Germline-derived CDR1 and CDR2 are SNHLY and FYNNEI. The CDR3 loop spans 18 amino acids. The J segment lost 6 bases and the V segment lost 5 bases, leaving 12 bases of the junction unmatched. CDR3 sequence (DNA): TGTGCCAGCAGTTCCCAAGGGACTAGCGGGAAGATCGCCGGGGAGCTGTTTTTT. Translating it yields CASSSQGTSGKIAGELFF.

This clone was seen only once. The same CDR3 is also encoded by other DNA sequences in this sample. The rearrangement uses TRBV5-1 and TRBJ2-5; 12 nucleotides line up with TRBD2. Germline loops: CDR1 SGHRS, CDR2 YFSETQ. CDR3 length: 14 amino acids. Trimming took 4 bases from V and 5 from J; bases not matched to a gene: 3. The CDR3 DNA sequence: TGCGCCAGCAGCCTGACTAGCGGGAGCGAGACCCAGTACTTC. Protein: CASSLTSGSETQYF.